Below, 8 T cell receptor beta chains from the same sample are listed, as sequenced in a study of regulatory T cells in long-lasting Graves disease. Time point in this sample: persistent/refractory GD, antithyroid drugs over 5 years with positive TRAb. Extracted RNA from PBMCs served as the source of the TCR library. TCR beta libraries were built with iRepertoire HTBI primers and Arm-PCR of CDR3 regions. TCRdb re-derived calls from the multiplex PCR reads in MiXCR, one entry per CDR3 protein. The sample carries roughly 400,000 distinct CDR3 sequences, 20% to 25% recorded once. The sample was peripheral blood mononuclear cells (PBMCs), taken when the disease was refractory, from a patient treated with antithyroid drugs. The receptors stem from a female donor with Graves disease.

A remark on this clonotype: Possible read error: a much larger clone is one base away. This sequence joins TRBV20-1 and TRBJ2-7, with D possibly being TRBD1 (6 bases). CDR1 is DFQATT and CDR2 is SNEGSKA in the germline V gene (reference sequence). The CDR3 is 11 residues long. Trimming removed 8 bases from V and 9 bases from J, with 17 bases in between. CDR3 sequence: CSTGHRQAQYF. The CDR3 nucleotides are TGCAGTACGGGACACAGGCAAGCGCAGTACTTC.

This clonotype was found a few times. The chain carries TRBV12-3 or TRBV12-4 and TRBJ2-3; 10 bases fit TRBD2. V gave up 4 bases and J gave up 5 bases; unmatched junction bases: 6. The CDR3 extends over 15 amino acids. CDR3 nucleotide sequence: TGTGCCAGCAGTTCCCCTAGCGGGAGTCAAGATACGCAGTATTTT. This translates into CASSSPSGSQDTQYF.

This clonotype appeared many times. V gene TRBV5-1 combines with J gene TRBJ2-2; D might be TRBD1 or TRBD2, each matching 6 bases. CDR1 is SGHRS, CDR2 YFSETQ, per germline. There are 14 residues in the CDR3. Trimming left V 4 bases short and J 7 bases short, with 14 bases between. This CDR3 reads CASSRKGEDGELFF. The CDR3, as DNA: TGCGCCAGCAGCAGGAAGGGGGAGGACGGGGAGCTGTTTTTT.

V and J are TRBV7-9 and TRBJ2-5; 8 bases align to TRBD2. This CDR3 contains 16 residues. Looked up from germline, CDR1 is SEHNR and CDR2 is FQNEAQ (reference sequence). Trimming cost V 1 base and J 2 bases; bases outside gene matches: 6. This CDR3 reads CASSLGFSGAQETQYF. The CDR3 nucleotides are TGTGCCAGCAGCTTAGGTTTTAGCGGGGCACAAGAGACCCAGTACTTC.

This clonotype has just a few counts. This chain connects TRBV27 to TRBJ2-4; weak D call: TRBD2 (7 bases). V lost 8 bases to trimming and J lost 4 bases, with 12 bases between them. The CDR3 runs to 13 residues. Looked up from germline, CDR1 is MNHEY and CDR2 is SMNVEV (reference sequence). This CDR3 is CASSRGAKNIQYF. DNA of the CDR3: TGTGCCAGCTCCCGGGGGGCTAAAAACATTCAGTACTTC.

The gene calls are TRBV7-9 and TRBJ1-1, with D uncertain. Deletions cut 5 bases from V and 6 bases from J, with 16 bases between. This CDR3 is 14 amino acids long. Germline V gives CDR1 SEHNR, CDR2 FQNEAQ (reference sequence). The CDR3 loop reads CASSPRPGYPEAFF. The CDR3 DNA is TGTGCCAGCAGCCCCCGCCCAGGTTACCCTGAAGCTTTCTTT.

This clonotype has more than one count but fewer than ten. CDR3 residues: CASRTGYYEQYF. The CDR3, as DNA: TGTGCCAGCAGAACGGGGTACTACGAGCAGTACTTC. J is TRBJ2-7 and V is TRBV28; maybe TRBD2 (5 bases). The CDR3 length is 12 residues. CDR1 is MDHEN, CDR2 SYDVKM, per germline. Trimming took 6 bases from V and 3 from J, leaving 9 bases between them.

A few counts support this clonotype. The V call is TRBV15, the J call TRBJ2-7, with D possibly matching TRBD2 (5 bases). The CDR3 is 14 amino acids. Deletions cut 9 bases from V and 0 bases from J, with 15 bases between. Germline lookup yields CDR1 LNHNV and CDR2 YYDKDF (reference sequence). CDR3 sequence: CATEGSLPSYEQYF. CDR3 bases: TGTGCCACTGAGGGCTCCCTTCCCTCCTACGAGCAGTACTTC.